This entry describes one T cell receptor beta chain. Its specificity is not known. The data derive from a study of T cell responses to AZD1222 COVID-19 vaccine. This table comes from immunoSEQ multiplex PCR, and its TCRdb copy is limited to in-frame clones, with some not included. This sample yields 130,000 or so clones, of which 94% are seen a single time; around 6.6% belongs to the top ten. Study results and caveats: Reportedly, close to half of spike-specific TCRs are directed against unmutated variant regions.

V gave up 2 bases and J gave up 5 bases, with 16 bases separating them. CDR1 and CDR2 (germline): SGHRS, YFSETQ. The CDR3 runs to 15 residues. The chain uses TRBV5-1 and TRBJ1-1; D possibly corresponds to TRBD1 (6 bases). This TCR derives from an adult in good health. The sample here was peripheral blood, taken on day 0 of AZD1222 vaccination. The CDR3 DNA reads TGCGCCAGCAGCTTAGAGGGCAGGACAGAGACTGAAGCTTTCTTT. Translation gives CASSLEGRTETEAFF.